This T cell receptor beta chain was sequenced in a study of T cells in Graves' hyperthyroidism and ophthalmopathy. RNA transcripts gave rise to amplified TCR beta CDR3 regions. The TCR CDR3 was amplified in a first-round RT-PCR using the HTBI primer set. MiXCR was run by TCRdb on the multiplex PCR reads, yielding one entry per CDR3 protein. The sample has around 600,000 distinct CDR3 sequences, 16% seen once. This CDR3 spans 21 amino acids. V shed 0 bases and J 1 base; nucleotides not matched to a gene: 14. In germline, CDR1 is MGHRA, CDR2 YSYEKL. This clonotype was found many times. The chain joins TRBV4-1 to TRBJ2-5; 13 bases are a match to TRBD2. The sample consisted of blood. The receptor was isolated from a woman between 40 and 55 years old with Graves' ophthalmopathy. The CDR3 sequence: CASSQEGWTSGRPGRQETQYF. The DNA of the CDR3 is TGCGCCAGCAGCCAAGAGGGGTGGACTAGCGGGAGACCCGGACGCCAAGAGACCCAGTACTTC.